The clone carrying this TCR beta chain was seen a handful of times. The data were obtained in a study of lymphopenia after photon versus proton radiotherapy. The germline V gene encodes CDR1 SGHRS and CDR2 YFSETQ. Unmatched junction bases numbered 3, after V lost 0 bases and J lost 2 bases. The CDR3 is 15 residues long. Here immunoSEQ multiplex PCR was the method, and the copy in TCRdb shows in-frame clones only, minus some. The repertoire holds 68,000 or so clones, with about nine tenths as singletons. Material: peripheral blood, obtained from a patient treated with photon-based radiotherapy. The chain links TRBV5-1 to TRBJ2-5, with 8 positions matching TRBD2. The receptor was isolated from a woman aged 70-85 years with pancreatic cancer. The CDR3 region has the DNA TGCGCCAGCAGCTTGGCACTAGCGGTACAAGAGACCCAGTACTTC. Translating gives CASSLALAVQETQYF.